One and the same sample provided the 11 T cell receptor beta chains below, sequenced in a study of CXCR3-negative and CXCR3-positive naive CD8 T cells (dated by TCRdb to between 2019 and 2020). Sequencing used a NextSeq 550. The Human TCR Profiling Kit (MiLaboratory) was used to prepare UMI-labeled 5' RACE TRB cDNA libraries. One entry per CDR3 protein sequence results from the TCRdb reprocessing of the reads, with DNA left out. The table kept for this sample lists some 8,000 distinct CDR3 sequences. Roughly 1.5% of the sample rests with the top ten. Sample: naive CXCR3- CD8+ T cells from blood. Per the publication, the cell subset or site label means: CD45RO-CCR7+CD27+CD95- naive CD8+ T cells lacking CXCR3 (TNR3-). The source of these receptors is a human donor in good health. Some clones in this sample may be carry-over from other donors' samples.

The CDR3 sequence: CSVEVAGLYEQYF. The chain couples TRBV29-1 to TRBJ2-7; TCRdb returns TRBD2, unconfirmable since there is no DNA. This CDR3 contains 13 residues. Germline CDR1 is SQVTM and CDR2 is ANQGSEA.

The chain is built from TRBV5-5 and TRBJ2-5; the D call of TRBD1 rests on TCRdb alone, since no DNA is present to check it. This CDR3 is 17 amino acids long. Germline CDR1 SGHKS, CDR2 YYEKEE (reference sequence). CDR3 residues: CASSLAVSHRASETQYF.

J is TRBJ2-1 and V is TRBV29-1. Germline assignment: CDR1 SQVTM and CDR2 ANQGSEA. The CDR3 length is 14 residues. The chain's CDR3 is CSVEDDGSYNEQFF.

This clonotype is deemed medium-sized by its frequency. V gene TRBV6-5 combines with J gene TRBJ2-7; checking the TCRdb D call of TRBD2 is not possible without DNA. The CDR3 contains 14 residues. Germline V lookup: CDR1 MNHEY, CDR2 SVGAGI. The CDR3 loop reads CASSYASGRFEQYF.

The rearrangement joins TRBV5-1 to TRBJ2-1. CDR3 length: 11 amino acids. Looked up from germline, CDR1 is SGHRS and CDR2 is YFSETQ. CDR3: CASSLGHEQFF. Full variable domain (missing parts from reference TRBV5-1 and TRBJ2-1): KAGVTQTPRYLIKTRGQQVTLSCSPISGHRSVSWYQQTPGQGLQFLFEYFSETQRNKGNFPGRFSGRQFSNSRSEMNVSTLELGDSALYLCASSLGHEQFFGPGTRLTVL.

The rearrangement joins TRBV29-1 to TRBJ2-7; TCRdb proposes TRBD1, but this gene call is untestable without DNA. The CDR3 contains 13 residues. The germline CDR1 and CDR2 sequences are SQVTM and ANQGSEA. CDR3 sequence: CSVSSTGGYEQYF.

The CDR3 sequence is CSARDTLGGRMSYGYTF. The gene calls are TRBV20-1 and TRBJ1-2. Germline CDR1 is DFQATT and CDR2 is SNEGSKA (reference sequence). The CDR3 spans 17 residues.

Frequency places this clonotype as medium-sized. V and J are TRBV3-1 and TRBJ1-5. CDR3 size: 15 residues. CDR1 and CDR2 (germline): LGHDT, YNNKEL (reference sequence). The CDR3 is CASSQDPGGGQPQHF.

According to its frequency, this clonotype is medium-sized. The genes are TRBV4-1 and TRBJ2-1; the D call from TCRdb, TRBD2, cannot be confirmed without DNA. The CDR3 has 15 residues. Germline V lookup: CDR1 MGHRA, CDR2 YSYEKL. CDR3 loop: CASSPLAGGGNEQFF.

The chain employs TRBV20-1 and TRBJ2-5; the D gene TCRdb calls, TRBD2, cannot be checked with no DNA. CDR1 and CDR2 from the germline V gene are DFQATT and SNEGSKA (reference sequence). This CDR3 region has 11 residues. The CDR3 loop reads CSANGLKTQYF.

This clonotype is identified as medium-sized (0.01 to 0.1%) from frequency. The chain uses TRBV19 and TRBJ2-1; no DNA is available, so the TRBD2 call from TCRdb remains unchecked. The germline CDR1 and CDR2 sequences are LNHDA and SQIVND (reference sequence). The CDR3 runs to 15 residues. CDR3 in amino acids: CASSIGTSGYNEQFF. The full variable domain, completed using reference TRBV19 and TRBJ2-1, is DGGITQSPKYLFRKEGQNVTLSCEQNLNHDAMYWYRQDPGQGLRLIYYSQIVNDFQKGDIAEGYSVSREKKESFPLTVTSAQKNPTAFYLCASSIGTSGYNEQFFGPGTRLTVL.